The T cell receptor beta chain described here comes from a study of blood T cells in healthy people across ages. Primers used in a second PCR of roughly 7 to 11 cycles were a sample-barcoded 5' primer and a J-beta primer mix. From the 5' RACE reads, TCRdb called clonotypes with MiXCR, one entry per CDR3 protein. This table holds approximately 1.5 million distinct CDR3 sequences, under 55% found once. V dropped 5 bases and J dropped 1 base, with 11 bases sitting between them. CDR3 length: 14 amino acids. Per the germline V gene, CDR1 is MGHRA and CDR2 is YSYEKL. Researchers report isolating at least 6.5 million PBMCs per sample.

This clonotype was obtained from a woman between 18 and 29 years old in good health. The sample was blood. The chain carries TRBV4-1 and TRBJ1-1; D remains unclear. CDR3 coding DNA: TGCGCCAGCAGCTATCCGGCGGCGAACACTGAAGCTTTCTTT. It codes for CASSYPAANTEAFF.